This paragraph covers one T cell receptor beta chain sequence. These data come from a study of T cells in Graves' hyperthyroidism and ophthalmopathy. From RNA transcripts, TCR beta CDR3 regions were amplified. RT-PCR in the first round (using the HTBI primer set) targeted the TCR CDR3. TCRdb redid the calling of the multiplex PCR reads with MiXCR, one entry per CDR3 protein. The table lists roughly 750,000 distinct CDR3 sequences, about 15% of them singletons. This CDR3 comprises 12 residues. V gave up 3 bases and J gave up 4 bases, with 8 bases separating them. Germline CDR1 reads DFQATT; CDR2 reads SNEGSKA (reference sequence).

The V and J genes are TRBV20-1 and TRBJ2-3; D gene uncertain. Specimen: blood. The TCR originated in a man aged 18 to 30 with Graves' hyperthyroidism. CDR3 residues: CSARAYADTQYF. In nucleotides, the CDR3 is TGCAGTGCTAGGGCCTACGCAGATACGCAGTATTTT.